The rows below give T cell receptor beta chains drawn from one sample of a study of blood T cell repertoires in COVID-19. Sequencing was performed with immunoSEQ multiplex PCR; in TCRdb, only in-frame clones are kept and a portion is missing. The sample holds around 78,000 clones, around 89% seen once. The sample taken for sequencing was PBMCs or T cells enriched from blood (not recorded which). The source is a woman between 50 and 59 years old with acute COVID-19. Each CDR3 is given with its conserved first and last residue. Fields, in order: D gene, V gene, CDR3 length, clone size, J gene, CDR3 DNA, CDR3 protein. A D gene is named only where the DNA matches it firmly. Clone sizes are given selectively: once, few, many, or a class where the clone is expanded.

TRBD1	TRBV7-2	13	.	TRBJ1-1	TGTGCCAGCGCACCCGGACAGGGTCTTTTGGCTTTCTTT	CASAPGQGLLAFF
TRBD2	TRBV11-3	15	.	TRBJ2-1	TGTGCCAGCAGCTTAGGAGCGGGAGGGGTAGATGAGCAGTTCTTC	CASSLGAGGVDEQFF
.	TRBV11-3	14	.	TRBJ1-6	TGTGCCAGCAGCTTAGGAGCCACAGATTCACCCCTCCACTTT	CASSLGATDSPLHF
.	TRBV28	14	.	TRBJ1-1	TGTGCCAGCAGTTTTTTGGACACTAACACTGAAGCTTTCTTT	CASSFLDTNTEAFF
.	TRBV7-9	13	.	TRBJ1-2	TGTGCCAGCAGCTTTACTCAAATTAGCGGCTACACCTTC	CASSFTQISGYTF
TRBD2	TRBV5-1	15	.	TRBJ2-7	TGCGCCAGCAGCTTGGAGGGCGGGAGAAACTACGAGCAGTACTTC	CASSLEGGRNYEQYF
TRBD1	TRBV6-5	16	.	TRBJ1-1	TGTGCCAGCAGTTACGGTCGGACAGGGGGCAGGGCTGAAGCTTTCTTT	CASSYGRTGGRAEAFF
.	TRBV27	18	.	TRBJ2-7	TGTGCCAGCAGTTTATCGGCCCCTAGGAGGAGGACGAACTACGAGCAGTACTTC	CASSLSAPRRRTNYEQYF
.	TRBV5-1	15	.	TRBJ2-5	TGCGCCAGCAGCGAGTCAGGGAGGACACAAGAGACCCAGTACTTC	CASSESGRTQETQYF
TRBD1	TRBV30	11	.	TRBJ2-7	TGTGCCTGGACCGTGGACAGGATCCAGTACTTC	CAWTVDRIQYF
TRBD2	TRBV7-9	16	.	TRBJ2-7	TGTGCCAGCAGCTTAGGACTAGCGGGTCTCTCCTACGAGCAGTACTTC	CASSLGLAGLSYEQYF
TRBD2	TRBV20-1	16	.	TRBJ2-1	TGCAGTGCTAGTTTACGGGGGGGACTAGCCTACAATGAGCAGTTCTTC	CSASLRGGLAYNEQFF
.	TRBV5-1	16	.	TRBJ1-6	TGCGCCAGCAGCTGGGATGGGGGGGACCATAATTCACCCCTCCACTTT	CASSWDGGDHNSPLHF
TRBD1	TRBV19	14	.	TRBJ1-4	TGTGCCAGTAGCCTTACAGGGGGGAATGAAAAACTGTTTTTT	CASSLTGGNEKLFF
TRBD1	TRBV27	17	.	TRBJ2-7	TGTGCCAGCAGTTTTATGGCTCCGGGACAGGTGAATTACGAGCAGTACTTC	CASSFMAPGQVNYEQYF
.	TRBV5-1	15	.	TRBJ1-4	TGCGCCAGCAGCTTGGAAGCCGGAACTAATGAAAAACTGTTTTTT	CASSLEAGTNEKLFF
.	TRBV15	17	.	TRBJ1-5	TGTGCCACCAGCAGAGATCAACAGTCTTATAGCAATCAGCCCCAGCATTTT	CATSRDQQSYSNQPQHF
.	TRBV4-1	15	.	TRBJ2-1	TGCGCCAGCAGCCAAGAGGACAGAGCCAGGAATGAGCAGTTCTTC	CASSQEDRARNEQFF
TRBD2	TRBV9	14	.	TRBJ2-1	TGTGCCAGCAACTCAAGGGACTACTACAATGAGCAGTTCTTC	CASNSRDYYNEQFF
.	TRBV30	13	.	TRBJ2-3	TGTGCCTGGAGTGTACTGAGTTCAAATACGCAGTATTTT	CAWSVLSSNTQYF
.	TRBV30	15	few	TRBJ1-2	TGTGCCTGGAGTGTAGAACTCGGGTTGAGGTATGGCTACACCTTC	CAWSVELGLRYGYTF
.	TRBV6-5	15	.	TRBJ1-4	TGTGCCAGCAGTTACTCCCCTCTTGACGGGGGGAAACTGTTTTTT	CASSYSPLDGGKLFF